This is a list of T cell receptor beta chains from one sample in a study of blood T cell repertoires in COVID-19. TCRdb's copy holds only in-frame clones and misses some; the assay was immunoSEQ multiplex PCR. The sample lists 230,000 or so clones; roughly 80% were seen once. Sequenced input: peripheral blood. These receptors all come from a man aged 25-40 years with active or convalescent COVID-19. CDR3s include the opening cysteine and the closing phenylalanine or tryptophan. Fields, in order: V gene, J gene, D gene, clone size, CDR3 protein, CDR3 DNA. The D gene is left open where the match is weak. Expanded clones are given a class, and other clones once, few, many or no size at all.

TRBV4-2	TRBJ2-2	-	-	CASSHGRNTGELFF	TGTGCCAGCAGCCACGGGAGGAACACCGGGGAGCTGTTTTTT
TRBV18	TRBJ2-2	-	-	CASSPLPNTGELFF	TGTGCCAGCTCACCTCTACCGAACACCGGGGAGCTGTTTTTT
TRBV7-6	TRBJ2-1	-	few	CASSLVSNGGASYNEQFF	TGTGCCAGCAGCTTAGTATCAAACGGGGGAGCATCCTACAATGAGCAGTTCTTC
TRBV4-3	TRBJ2-1	TRBD2	-	CASSHLAGDSYNEQFF	TGCGCCAGCAGCCACCTAGCGGGTGACTCCTACAATGAGCAGTTCTTC
TRBV7-9	TRBJ2-7	-	few	CASSPFSTYTYEQYF	TGTGCCAGCAGCCCCTTCTCGACATATACCTACGAGCAGTACTTC
TRBV5-1	TRBJ1-2	-	-	CASSLAGSANYGYTF	TGCGCCAGCAGCTTGGCTGGCTCAGCTAACTATGGCTACACCTTC
TRBV15	TRBJ1-5	-	once	CATSRDSFNQPQHF	TGTGCCACCAGCAGGGACAGTTTCAATCAGCCCCAGCATTTT
TRBV7-9	TRBJ1-2	-	-	CASKRSGTPRAGYGYTF	TGTGCCAGCAAACGCTCAGGGACACCCCGGGCTGGCTATGGCTACACCTTC
TRBV9	TRBJ1-1	TRBD1	-	CASSGQGKNTEAFF	TGTGCCAGCAGCGGACAGGGGAAGAACACTGAAGCTTTCTTT
TRBV5-1	TRBJ2-7	TRBD1	-	CASSPPGTGAHEQYF	TGCGCCAGCAGCCCCCCCGGGACAGGGGCCCACGAGCAGTACTTC
TRBV30	TRBJ2-1	TRBD1	once	CAWSVRDRAFF	TGTGCCTGGAGTGTACGGGACAGGGCGTTCTTC
TRBV19	TRBJ1-5	-	-	CASSREAHGDQPQHF	TGTGCCAGTAGTCGGGAGGCCCACGGGGATCAGCCCCAGCATTTT
TRBV9	TRBJ2-7	TRBD1	-	CASSASGTGGPYEQYF	TGTGCCAGCAGCGCCTCCGGGACAGGGGGCCCCTACGAGCAGTACTTC
TRBV28	TRBJ1-3	-	-	CASSLSRGAGGNTIYF	TGTGCCAGCAGTTTATCGCGGGGGGCCGGTGGAAACACCATATATTTT
TRBV9	TRBJ2-4	TRBD1	-	CASSEMGQGNNIQYF	TGTGCCAGCAGCGAGATGGGACAGGGGAATAACATTCAGTACTTC
TRBV5-1	TRBJ2-7	TRBD1	once	CASSWGQTYEQYF	TGCGCCAGCAGCTGGGGACAGACCTACGAGCAGTACTTC
TRBV28	TRBJ1-3	-	-	CASSLGVRGNTIYF	TGTGCCAGCAGTTTAGGTGTTCGGGGAAACACCATATATTTT
TRBV3-1/TRBV3-2	TRBJ2-5	-	-	CASSQVAGRGETQYF	TGTGCCAGCAGCCAAGTGGCGGGAAGGGGTGAGACCCAGTACTTC
TRBV28	TRBJ2-4	-	-	CASSRETIAKNIQYF	TGTGCCAGCAGTCGGGAGACCATAGCCAAAAACATTCAGTACTTC
TRBV7-2	TRBJ2-7	-	once	CASSSQGGDEQYF	TGTGCCAGCAGCTCGCAGGGTGGGGACGAGCAGTACTTC
TRBV4-1	TRBJ1-5	-	-	CASSQETANQPQHF	TGCGCCAGCAGCCAAGAGACAGCTAATCAGCCCCAGCATTTT
TRBV20-1	TRBJ2-1	-	-	CSGKRGNEQFF	TGCAGTGGAAAAAGGGGAAATGAGCAGTTCTTC
TRBV25-1	TRBJ2-4	TRBD1	-	CASIEWGQGGNIQYF	TGTGCCAGCATCGAATGGGGACAGGGGGGAAACATTCAGTACTTC
TRBV29-1	TRBJ2-7	-	-	CSGVEGSKQYF	TGCAGCGGCGTAGAGGGATCAAAACAGTACTTC
TRBV2	TRBJ2-3	-	once	CASNLGGYTQYF	TGTGCCAGCAATCTCGGCGGGTATACGCAGTATTTT
TRBV2	TRBJ1-2	-	once	CASSTGGVGGYTF	TGTGCCAGCAGTACGGGGGGGGTTGGTGGCTACACCTTC
TRBV18	TRBJ1-3	TRBD1	-	CASSPDRGLSGNTIYF	TGTGCCAGCTCACCAGACAGGGGGCTCTCTGGAAACACCATATATTTT
TRBV5-1	TRBJ2-6	-	-	CASSSGAGANVLTF	TGCGCCAGCAGCTCTGGAGCTGGGGCCAACGTCCTGACTTTC
TRBV3-1/TRBV3-2	TRBJ2-3	TRBD2	-	CASSRRTSGNTDTQYF	TGTGCCAGCAGCCGCCGGACTAGCGGTAACACAGATACGCAGTATTTT
TRBV7-9	TRBJ2-2	-	-	CASSTNRENTGELFF	TGTGCCAGCAGCACTAACAGGGAGAACACCGGGGAGCTGTTTTTT
TRBV28	TRBJ1-2	-	-	CASSLQGSGYTF	TGTGCCAGCAGTCTACAGGGTTCTGGCTACACCTTC
TRBV28	TRBJ2-1	-	-	CASSQQGGSYNEQFF	TGTGCCAGCAGTCAACAGGGAGGGAGCTACAATGAGCAGTTCTTC
TRBV11-2	TRBJ1-1	-	-	CASSSSQMNTEAFF	TGTGCCAGCAGCTCGAGCCAAATGAACACTGAAGCTTTCTTT
TRBV4-3	TRBJ2-7	TRBD2	-	CASSQVWLAASSGYEQYF	TGCGCCAGCAGCCAAGTTTGGCTAGCGGCCAGCTCGGGGTACGAGCAGTACTTC
TRBV6-4	TRBJ1-2	-	-	CASSPEQGRYGYTF	TGTGCCAGCAGTCCGGAGCAGGGAAGGTATGGCTACACCTTC
TRBV5-1	TRBJ2-7	-	-	CASSSFTGHSYEQYF	TGCGCCAGCAGCTCTTTTACGGGACACTCCTACGAGCAGTACTTC
TRBV14	TRBJ2-3	-	-	CASSLITDTQYF	TGTGCCAGCAGCCTAATCACAGATACGCAGTATTTT
TRBV29-1	TRBJ2-3	-	-	CSVDSNTDTQYF	TGCAGCGTTGATTCTAACACAGATACGCAGTATTTT
TRBV6-1	TRBJ2-7	-	-	CASSELASIYEQYF	TGTGCCAGCAGTGAACTAGCATCTATCTACGAGCAGTACTTC
TRBV4-3	TRBJ2-7	-	-	CASSHTATGSEQYF	TGCGCCAGCAGCCATACCGCCACGGGGAGCGAGCAGTACTTC
TRBV7-2	TRBJ2-7	TRBD1	few	CASSLLPGQGLGEQYF	TGTGCCAGCAGCTTACTCCCGGGACAGGGTCTGGGCGAGCAGTACTTC
TRBV4-1	TRBJ2-3	TRBD1	-	CASSLGQGVDTQYF	TGCGCCAGCAGCCTTGGACAGGGGGTGGATACGCAGTATTTT
TRBV6-2/TRBV6-3	TRBJ1-2	-	-	CASSYGVLSSGGYTF	TGTGCCAGCAGTTACGGGGTTCTCTCCAGCGGCGGCTACACCTTC
TRBV18	TRBJ1-4	-	-	CASSPGLTGEKLFF	TGTGCCAGCTCACCAGGACTAACTGGGGAAAAACTGTTTTTT
TRBV2	TRBJ2-1	TRBD2	-	CASSGGLAGGHNEQFF	TGTGCCAGCAGCGGGGGACTAGCGGGAGGGCACAATGAGCAGTTCTTC
TRBV9	TRBJ2-1	TRBD2	few	CASSVGGSGKNEQFF	TGTGCCAGCAGCGTAGGAGGGAGCGGGAAGAATGAGCAGTTCTTC
TRBV19	TRBJ1-3	TRBD1	-	CASSPWDSSGNTIYF	TGTGCCAGTAGTCCCTGGGACAGTTCTGGAAACACCATATATTTT
TRBV5-6	TRBJ1-1	-	-	CASSSPVDTDPEAFF	TGTGCCAGCAGCTCGCCCGTAGACACCGACCCTGAAGCTTTCTTT
TRBV7-3	TRBJ2-1	TRBD1	-	CASSLQGVGWFF	TGTGCCAGCAGCTTACAGGGGGTGGGGTGGTTCTTC
TRBV9	TRBJ1-4	TRBD1	few	CASSTETGLNEKLFF	TGTGCCAGCAGCACGGAGACAGGGTTAAATGAAAAACTGTTTTTT
TRBV4-2	TRBJ1-5	-	-	CASSQGKRSDNQPQHF	TGTGCCAGCAGCCAAGGCAAACGGAGCGACAATCAGCCCCAGCATTTT
TRBV6-4	TRBJ2-1	TRBD2	-	CASSLVAGLVNEQFF	TGTGCCAGCAGTCTGGTAGCGGGGCTGGTTAATGAGCAGTTCTTC
TRBV7-8	TRBJ2-1	TRBD2	-	CASSPRNSGAASSYNEQFF	TGTGCCAGCAGCCCCCGGAATAGCGGGGCCGCCAGCTCCTACAATGAGCAGTTCTTC
TRBV27	TRBJ1-5	TRBD1	once	CASSPYNLRQGWNQPQHF	TGTGCCAGCAGTCCTTACAATCTTCGACAGGGGTGGAATCAGCCCCAGCATTTT
TRBV28	TRBJ1-1	-	-	CASTSPALTNTEAFF	TGTGCCAGCACTAGCCCAGCGCTGACGAACACTGAAGCTTTCTTT
TRBV7-9	TRBJ2-7	TRBD2	-	CASSMLAGEVEQYF	TGTGCCAGCAGCATGCTAGCGGGGGAGGTCGAGCAGTACTTC